A selection of T cell receptor beta chains follows, all from one sample in a study of human T cells and chemical hapten exposure. TCRdb called the RACE reads again in MiXCR, with one record for every CDR3 protein. This sample carries tens of thousands of distinct CDR3 sequences, approximately 9.5% of them seen once, and the ten largest clones take 14%. The sample was whole blood, taken in connection with sensitization to the hapten diphenylcyclopropenone (DPC). Receptors originate from a woman in her 30s with alopecia areata. Some clones in this sample may be carry-over from other donors' samples. Both conserved end residues are part of each CDR3. A D gene is named only where the DNA matches it firmly. The listing skips clone size in some rows; elsewhere it reads once, few, many or a size class.

abundance: many; j_gene: TRBJ2-7; d_gene: .; v_gene: TRBV20-1; CDR3nt: TGCAGTGCTAGTGACAGCTACGAGCAGTACTTC; CDR3aa: CSASDSYEQYF
abundance: .; j_gene: TRBJ2-3; d_gene: TRBD2; v_gene: TRBV12-3/TRBV12-4; CDR3nt: TGTGCCAGCAGTTTAAGCCAACTAGCGCATAACACAGATACGCAGTATTTT; CDR3aa: CASSLSQLAHNTDTQYF
abundance: many; j_gene: TRBJ2-1; d_gene: .; v_gene: TRBV11-2; CDR3nt: TGTGCCAGCAGTCCTACGGTCCCCTACAATGAGCAGTTCTTC; CDR3aa: CASSPTVPYNEQFF
abundance: few; j_gene: TRBJ2-3; d_gene: TRBD2; v_gene: TRBV20-1; CDR3nt: TGCAGTGCTAGAGATCGGGAGCGGGGGGCCCAGGGTACGCAGTATTTT; CDR3aa: CSARDRERGAQGTQYF
abundance: many; j_gene: TRBJ1-3; d_gene: .; v_gene: TRBV7-2; CDR3nt: TGTGCCAGCAGCTTAAACCAGGGCTCTGGAAACACCATATATTTT; CDR3aa: CASSLNQGSGNTIYF
abundance: .; j_gene: TRBJ2-7; d_gene: .; v_gene: TRBV6-2/TRBV6-3; CDR3nt: TGTGCCAGCAGTTACGTTGGGGGCCCACAGAACGAGCAGTACTTC; CDR3aa: CASSYVGGPQNEQYF
abundance: many; j_gene: TRBJ2-7; d_gene: .; v_gene: TRBV5-1; CDR3nt: TGCGCCAGCAGGACAGATCTATTGAGCTCCTACGAGCAGTACTTC; CDR3aa: CASRTDLLSSYEQYF
abundance: few; j_gene: TRBJ2-7; d_gene: TRBD1; v_gene: TRBV3-1; CDR3nt: TGTGCCAGCAGGTACAGGGGGACCTACGAGCAGTACTTC; CDR3aa: CASRYRGTYEQYF
abundance: .; j_gene: TRBJ2-2; d_gene: TRBD2; v_gene: TRBV2; CDR3nt: TGTGCCAGCAGTGAACGTAGCGGGCTGAACACCGGGGAGCTGTTTTTT; CDR3aa: CASSERSGLNTGELFF
abundance: .; j_gene: TRBJ1-2; d_gene: .; v_gene: TRBV28; CDR3nt: TGTGCCAGCAGTCATCCATATGGCTACACCTTC; CDR3aa: CASSHPYGYTF
abundance: many; j_gene: TRBJ2-5; d_gene: .; v_gene: TRBV5-1; CDR3nt: TGCGCCAGCAGCCCTTCTTTGGGGGGGCTAGGGACCCAGTACTTC; CDR3aa: CASSPSLGGLGTQYF
abundance: few; j_gene: TRBJ2-2; d_gene: .; v_gene: TRBV7-9; CDR3nt: TGTGCCAGCAGCTCCTCAACCGGGGAGCTGTTTTTT; CDR3aa: CASSSSTGELFF
abundance: few; j_gene: TRBJ2-7; d_gene: .; v_gene: TRBV12-5; CDR3nt: TGTGCTAGTGGTTTGGTAATTGGTCAGGAGCAGTACTTC; CDR3aa: CASGLVIGQEQYF
abundance: .; j_gene: TRBJ1-2; d_gene: TRBD1; v_gene: TRBV5-1; CDR3nt: TGCGCCAGCAGCTGGACAGGGGGTGCAAGCGGCTACACCTTC; CDR3aa: CASSWTGGASGYTF
abundance: few; j_gene: TRBJ1-4; d_gene: .; v_gene: TRBV24-1; CDR3nt: TGTGCCACCAGGCCGACAGGAGCTAATGAAAAACTGTTTTTT; CDR3aa: CATRPTGANEKLFF
abundance: few; j_gene: TRBJ1-6; d_gene: .; v_gene: TRBV28; CDR3nt: TGTGCCAGCAGTTTACAGGGGTTTGGGTCACCCCTCCACTTT; CDR3aa: CASSLQGFGSPLHF
abundance: .; j_gene: TRBJ2-4; d_gene: .; v_gene: TRBV28; CDR3nt: TGTGCCAGCAGTTTACAGGGAAACATTCAGTACTTC; CDR3aa: CASSLQGNIQYF
abundance: .; j_gene: TRBJ1-6; d_gene: TRBD1; v_gene: TRBV3-1; CDR3nt: TGTGCCAGCAGCCAAGCCCGGGACAGTTTCAATTCACCCCTCCACTTT; CDR3aa: CASSQARDSFNSPLHF
abundance: .; j_gene: TRBJ1-2; d_gene: TRBD1; v_gene: TRBV7-2; CDR3nt: TGTGCCAGCAGCTTAGCGTCTGGGACAGACCGATACACCTTC; CDR3aa: CASSLASGTDRYTF
abundance: many; j_gene: TRBJ1-1; d_gene: .; v_gene: TRBV6-5; CDR3nt: TGTGCCAGCAGTTTGACCGCCACTGAAGCTTTCTTT; CDR3aa: CASSLTATEAFF
abundance: few; j_gene: TRBJ2-7; d_gene: .; v_gene: TRBV20-1; CDR3nt: TGCAGTGCTAGAGATATGAGACAAGGAACCTACGAGCAGTACTTC; CDR3aa: CSARDMRQGTYEQYF
abundance: many; j_gene: TRBJ1-2; d_gene: .; v_gene: TRBV4-3; CDR3nt: TGCGCCAGCAGCCAAGATCAAGTCTACTATGGCTACACCTTC; CDR3aa: CASSQDQVYYGYTF
abundance: .; j_gene: TRBJ2-5; d_gene: .; v_gene: TRBV7-6; CDR3nt: TGTGTCAGCAGCTTAGAATATACAGGGCTAGAGACCCAGTACTTC; CDR3aa: CVSSLEYTGLETQYF
abundance: .; j_gene: TRBJ2-1; d_gene: TRBD2; v_gene: TRBV11-2; CDR3nt: TGTGCCAGCAGCTCGACTAGCGGGGTAACGAATGAGCAGTTCTTC; CDR3aa: CASSSTSGVTNEQFF
abundance: few; j_gene: TRBJ2-2; d_gene: TRBD2; v_gene: TRBV7-8; CDR3nt: TGTGCCAGCAGCTTCCTTAGCGGGACTGGGGGGGAGCTGTTTTTT; CDR3aa: CASSFLSGTGGELFF
abundance: few; j_gene: TRBJ2-5; d_gene: .; v_gene: TRBV5-1; CDR3nt: TGCGCCAGCAGCTTGACAGGGAACTCGCAAGAGACCCAGTACTTC; CDR3aa: CASSLTGNSQETQYF
abundance: .; j_gene: TRBJ2-2; d_gene: .; v_gene: TRBV3-1; CDR3nt: TGTGCCAGCAGCCAAGACCAACATCCGAGAAGCCCCGGGGAGCTGTTTTTT; CDR3aa: CASSQDQHPRSPGELFF
abundance: few; j_gene: TRBJ2-6; d_gene: TRBD2; v_gene: TRBV19; CDR3nt: TGTGCCAGTACCTTCCGGGGGGCTGGGGCCAACGTCCTGACTTTC; CDR3aa: CASTFRGAGANVLTF
abundance: few; j_gene: TRBJ1-2; d_gene: TRBD1; v_gene: TRBV5-5; CDR3nt: TGTGCCAGCAGTCCCAGGACAGGGGGCGCTTACGGCTACACCTTC; CDR3aa: CASSPRTGGAYGYTF
abundance: .; j_gene: TRBJ2-5; d_gene: .; v_gene: TRBV30; CDR3nt: TGTGCCTGGAGTGTACCCCCCTCCGGAGAGGGGGAGACCCAGTACTTC; CDR3aa: CAWSVPPSGEGETQYF
abundance: few; j_gene: TRBJ1-2; d_gene: .; v_gene: TRBV29-1; CDR3nt: TGCAGCGTTGGGGAGGACGGCGGCTACACCTTC; CDR3aa: CSVGEDGGYTF
abundance: .; j_gene: TRBJ2-1; d_gene: TRBD2; v_gene: TRBV28; CDR3nt: TGTGCCAGCAGTTTCCTAGCGGGGGGGATCAATGAGCAGTTCTTC; CDR3aa: CASSFLAGGINEQFF
abundance: .; j_gene: TRBJ1-2; d_gene: .; v_gene: TRBV14; CDR3nt: TGTGCCAGCAGCCCGTGGACAGATAACTATGGCTACACCTTC; CDR3aa: CASSPWTDNYGYTF
abundance: many; j_gene: TRBJ2-3; d_gene: .; v_gene: TRBV6-5; CDR3nt: TGTGCCACCCGGGGCCCCGGCGATACGCAGTATTTT; CDR3aa: CATRGPGDTQYF
abundance: few; j_gene: TRBJ2-1; d_gene: .; v_gene: TRBV25-1; CDR3nt: TGTGCCAGCAGGCGGGTCAGCCAGGATGAGCAGTTCTTC; CDR3aa: CASRRVSQDEQFF
abundance: many; j_gene: TRBJ2-7; d_gene: .; v_gene: TRBV20-1; CDR3nt: TGCAGTGCTAGGTCGGGACCTTCCTACGAGCAGTACTTC; CDR3aa: CSARSGPSYEQYF
abundance: many; j_gene: TRBJ2-5; d_gene: .; v_gene: TRBV6-2/TRBV6-3; CDR3nt: TGTGCCAGCAGTTCCGACCCCGTATGGGCCGGGGAGGAGACCCAGTACTTC; CDR3aa: CASSSDPVWAGEETQYF
abundance: .; j_gene: TRBJ1-5; d_gene: TRBD1; v_gene: TRBV7-2; CDR3nt: TGTGCCAGCAGCCCGGACAGGTATAGCAATCAGCCCCAGCATTTT; CDR3aa: CASSPDRYSNQPQHF
abundance: .; j_gene: TRBJ1-6; d_gene: TRBD1; v_gene: TRBV4-3; CDR3nt: TGCGCCAGCAGCCAAGTCAGGGGGTATTCACCCCTCCACTTT; CDR3aa: CASSQVRGYSPLHF
abundance: few; j_gene: TRBJ1-1; d_gene: .; v_gene: TRBV12-3/TRBV12-4; CDR3nt: TGTGCCAGCATTAGGGGGTTGAACACTGAAGCTTTCTTT; CDR3aa: CASIRGLNTEAFF